This TCR beta chain was captured in a study of blood T cell repertoires in COVID-19. Study-level information: Samples came from the United States, Italy and Spain, spanning acute and convalescent COVID-19.

The authors' processing: Counts of nucleated cells, estimated from reference gene primer amplification, were obtained. Clones were read by immunoSEQ multiplex PCR, and TCRdb kept only the in-frame ones, dropping some. V and J calls plus clone size are reproduced from that table; the DNA served to infer D and trimming. The table records tens of thousands of clones, around four fifths of them present only once. Trimming removed 2 bases from V and 7 bases from J, with 15 bases in between. The germline V gene encodes CDR1 MNHNS and CDR2 SASEGT. This CDR3 region has 14 residues. Sequences were obtained from peripheral blood. This clonotype was obtained from a human donor with acute or convalescent COVID-19. The donor label of this sample is uncertain. V and J are TRBV6-1 and TRBJ2-7; D is unresolved. In DNA, the CDR3 is TGTGCCAGCAGTGAATTAAGTAGTACGGTTGAGCAGTACTTC. Translating it yields CASSELSSTVEQYF.